Reported below is one TCR beta chain. Original handling: Amplification with reference gene primers provided the estimates of nucleated cell counts. The assay was immunoSEQ multiplex PCR, and TCRdb's table has in-frame clones only and misses some. For V, J and clone size, that table is used; D and trimming come from the DNA. The sample carries some 320,000 clones, about 88% recorded once. Per the germline V gene, CDR1 is SQVTM and CDR2 is ANQGSEA. Trimming cost V 5 bases and J 2 bases; bases outside gene matches: 5. The CDR3 contains 15 residues. This sample stems from a study of blood T cell repertoires in COVID-19.

The chain combines TRBV29-1 with TRBJ2-1; 11 bases agree with TRBD2. The sequencing sample was made of PBMCs or T cells enriched from blood (not recorded which). This TCR was recovered from a man aged 60-69 years who had recovered from COVID-19. DNA for the CDR3: TGCAGCGTTCCATTAGCGGGAGGGCCCTACAATGAGCAGTTCTTC. Translated, it gives CSVPLAGGPYNEQFF.